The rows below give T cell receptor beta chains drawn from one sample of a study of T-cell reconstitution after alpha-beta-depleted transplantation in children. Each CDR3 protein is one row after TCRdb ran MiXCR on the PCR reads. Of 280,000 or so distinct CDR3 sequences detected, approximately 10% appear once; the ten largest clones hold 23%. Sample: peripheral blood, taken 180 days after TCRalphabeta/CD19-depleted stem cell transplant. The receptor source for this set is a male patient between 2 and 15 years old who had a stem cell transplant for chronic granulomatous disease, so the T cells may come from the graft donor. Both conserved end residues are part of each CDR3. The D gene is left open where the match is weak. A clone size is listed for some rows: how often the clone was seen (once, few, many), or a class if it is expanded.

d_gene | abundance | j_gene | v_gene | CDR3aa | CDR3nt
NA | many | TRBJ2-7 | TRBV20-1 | CSARDRGPRYEQYF | TGCAGTGCTAGAGATAGAGGGCCCCGCTACGAGCAGTACTTC
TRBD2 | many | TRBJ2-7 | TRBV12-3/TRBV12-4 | CASSFAGGPYEQYF | TGTGCCAGCAGTTTTGCGGGAGGGCCCTACGAGCAGTACTTC
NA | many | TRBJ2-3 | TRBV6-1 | CASSPQGADTQYF | TGTGCCAGCAGCCCCCAGGGAGCAGATACGCAGTATTTT
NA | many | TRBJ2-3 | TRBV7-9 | CASSLIVDTQYF | TGTGCCAGCAGCTTAATAGTGGATACGCAGTATTTT
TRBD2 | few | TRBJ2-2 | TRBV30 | CAWSYMAAGKVWPPGELFF | TGTGCCTGGAGTTACATGGCAGCGGGGAAAGTTTGGCCCCCCGGGGAGCTGTTTTTT
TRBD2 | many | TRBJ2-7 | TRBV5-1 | CASSPLADYEQYF | TGCGCCAGCAGCCCGCTAGCGGACTACGAGCAGTACTTC
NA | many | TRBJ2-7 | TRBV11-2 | CASSPIWGTGSYEQYF | TGTGCCAGCAGCCCCATCTGGGGGACGGGGTCCTACGAGCAGTACTTC
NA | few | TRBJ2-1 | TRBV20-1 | CSAREATSSYNEQFF | TGCAGTGCTAGGGAAGCCACCAGCTCCTACAATGAGCAGTTCTTC
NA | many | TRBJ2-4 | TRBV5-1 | CASSLGDRSKNIQYF | TGCGCCAGCAGCTTGGGCGACAGGAGCAAAAACATTCAGTACTTC
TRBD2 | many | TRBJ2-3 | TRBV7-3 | CASSLGLAGGTGATQYF | TGTGCCAGCAGCTTAGGCTTAGCGGGGGGGACAGGAGCTACGCAGTATTTT
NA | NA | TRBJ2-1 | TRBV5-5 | CASSLRSISLNSYNEQFF | TGTGCCAGCAGCTTACGATCTATAAGTTTAAACTCCTACAATGAGCAGTTCTTC
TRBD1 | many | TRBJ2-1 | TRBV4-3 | CASSQGQSYNEQFF | TGCGCCAGCAGCCAGGGACAGAGCTACAATGAGCAGTTCTTC
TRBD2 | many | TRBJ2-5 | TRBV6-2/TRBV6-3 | CASSYPPRSGGGETQYF | TGTGCCAGCAGTTACCCCCCAAGGAGCGGGGGTGGTGAGACCCAGTACTTC
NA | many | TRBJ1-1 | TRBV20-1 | CSAFWTATEAFF | TGCAGTGCATTTTGGACAGCTACTGAAGCTTTCTTT
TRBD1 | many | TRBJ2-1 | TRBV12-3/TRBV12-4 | CASSSGQGGENEQFF | TGTGCCAGCAGTTCGGGACAGGGGGGAGAGAATGAGCAGTTCTTC
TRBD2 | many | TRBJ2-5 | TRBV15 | CATSRGGTSGRRETQYF | TGTGCCACCAGCAGAGGTGGGACTAGCGGGAGGAGGGAGACCCAGTACTTC
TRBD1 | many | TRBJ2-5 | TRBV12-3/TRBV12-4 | CASRLTGWGETQYF | TGTGCCAGCAGGCTGACAGGGTGGGGAGAGACCCAGTACTTC
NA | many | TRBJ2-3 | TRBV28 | CASSPPQRRDTQYF | TGTGCCAGCAGCCCGCCCCAGCGCAGGGATACGCAGTATTTT
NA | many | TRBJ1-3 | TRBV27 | CASSPLDRFGNTIYF | TGTGCCAGCAGTCCCCTTGACAGATTTGGAAACACCATATATTTT
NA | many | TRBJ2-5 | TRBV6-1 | CASSEEAGGYQETQYF | TGTGCCAGCAGTGAAGAGGCAGGGGGGTACCAAGAGACCCAGTACTTC
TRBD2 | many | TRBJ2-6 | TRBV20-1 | CSATTGTSATGANVLTF | TGCAGTGCTACAACCGGGACTAGCGCCACCGGGGCCAACGTCCTGACTTTC
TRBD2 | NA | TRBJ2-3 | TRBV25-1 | CASSESGTRISTDTQYF | TGTGCGAGCAGTGAGAGCGGGACTAGAATTAGTACAGATACGCAGTATTTT
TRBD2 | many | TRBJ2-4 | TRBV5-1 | CASSLTSGSRDIQYF | TGCGCCAGCAGCCTGACTAGCGGGAGTAGGGACATTCAGTACTTC
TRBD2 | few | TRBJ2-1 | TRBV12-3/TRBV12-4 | CASRRTSDNNEQFF | TGTGCCAGCCGAAGGACTAGCGACAACAATGAGCAGTTCTTC
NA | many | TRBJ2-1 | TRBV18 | CASSPKIPYNEQFF | TGTGCCAGCTCACCAAAGATTCCCTACAATGAGCAGTTCTTC
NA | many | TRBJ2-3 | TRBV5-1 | CASSLLPQGGEGTDTQYF | TGCGCCAGCAGCTTGCTACCTCAAGGGGGGGAAGGCACAGATACGCAGTATTTT
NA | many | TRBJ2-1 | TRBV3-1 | CASSQGSSQYNEQFF | TGTGCCAGCAGCCAAGGGAGTAGTCAGTACAATGAGCAGTTCTTC
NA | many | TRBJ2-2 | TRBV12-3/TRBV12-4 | CASSFSGLGTGELFF | TGTGCCAGCAGTTTCTCTGGTCTCGGGACCGGGGAGCTGTTTTTT
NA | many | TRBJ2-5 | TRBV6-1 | CASSGQWGETQYF | TGTGCCAGCAGCGGACAGTGGGGTGAGACCCAGTACTTC
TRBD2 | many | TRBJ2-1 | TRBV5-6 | CASSLTAGVGNEQFF | TGTGCCAGCAGCTTGACAGCGGGAGTCGGCAATGAGCAGTTCTTC
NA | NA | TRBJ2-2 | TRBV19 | CASTPLQGHTGELFF | TGTGCCAGTACACCCTTACAGGGTCACACCGGGGAGCTGTTTTTT
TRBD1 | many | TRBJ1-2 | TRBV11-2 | CASSSPTGAPNYGYTF | TGTGCCAGCAGCTCGCCCACAGGGGCCCCCAACTATGGCTACACCTTC
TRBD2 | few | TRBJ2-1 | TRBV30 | CAWMTSGSKNEQFF | TGTGCCTGGATGACTAGCGGGAGTAAAAATGAGCAGTTCTTC
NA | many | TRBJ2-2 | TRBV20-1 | CSARTLLLNTGELFF | TGCAGTGCTAGAACCCTCCTACTAAACACCGGGGAGCTGTTTTTT
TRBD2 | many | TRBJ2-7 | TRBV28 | CASSSTGTRGDEQYF | TGTGCCAGCAGTTCAACCGGGACTAGGGGCGACGAGCAGTACTTC
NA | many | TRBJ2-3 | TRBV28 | CASSFFGSGGVVDTQYF | TGTGCCAGCAGTTTTTTTGGGTCCGGGGGAGTAGTTGATACGCAGTATTTT
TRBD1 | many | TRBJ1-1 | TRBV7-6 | CASSLPTGQGVHTEAFF | TGTGCCAGCAGCTTACCAACCGGCCAGGGGGTGCACACTGAAGCTTTCTTT
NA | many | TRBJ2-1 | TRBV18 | CASSPAPGTSGYNEQFF | TGTGCCAGCTCACCAGCCCCGGGAACTAGTGGCTACAATGAGCAGTTCTTC
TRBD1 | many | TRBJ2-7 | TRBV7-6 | CASSPRTGTYEQYF | TGTGCCAGCAGCCCGAGGACAGGGACCTACGAGCAGTACTTC
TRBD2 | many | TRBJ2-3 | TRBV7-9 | CASRVAGGDTDTQYF | TGTGCCAGCAGAGTAGCGGGGGGGGACACAGATACGCAGTATTTT
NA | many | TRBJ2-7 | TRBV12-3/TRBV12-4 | CASSLGSPYEQYF | TGTGCCAGCAGTTTAGGGAGTCCCTACGAGCAGTACTTC
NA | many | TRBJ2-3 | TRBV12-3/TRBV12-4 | CASSSAFGGDTQYF | TGTGCCAGCAGTTCCGCTTTCGGGGGAGATACGCAGTATTTT
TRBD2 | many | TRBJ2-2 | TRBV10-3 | CAISGLAGNTGELFF | TGTGCCATCAGCGGACTAGCGGGGAACACCGGGGAGCTGTTTTTT
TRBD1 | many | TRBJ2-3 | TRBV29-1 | CSVGRDRTDTQYF | TGCAGCGTTGGACGGGACAGAACAGATACGCAGTATTTT
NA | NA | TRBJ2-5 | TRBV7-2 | CASSLGHGQETQYF | TGTGCCAGCAGCTTAGGACACGGACAAGAGACCCAGTACTTC
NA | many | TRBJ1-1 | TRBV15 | CATSTPGHGEAFF | TGTGCCACCAGCACCCCGGGGCACGGTGAAGCTTTCTTT
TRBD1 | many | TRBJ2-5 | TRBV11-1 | CASSSRGNQETQYF | TGTGCCAGCAGCTCCAGGGGGAACCAAGAGACCCAGTACTTC
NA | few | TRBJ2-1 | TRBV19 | CASSRWEDEQFF | TGTGCCAGTAGTCGGTGGGAGGATGAGCAGTTCTTC
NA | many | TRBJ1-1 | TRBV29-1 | CSVGGVWTEAFF | TGCAGCGTTGGCGGGGTGTGGACTGAAGCTTTCTTT
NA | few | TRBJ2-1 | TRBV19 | CASSIKTDPYNEQFF | TGTGCCAGTAGTATTAAAACGGATCCCTACAATGAGCAGTTCTTC
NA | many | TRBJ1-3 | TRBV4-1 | CASSPDTIGNTIYF | TGCGCCAGCAGCCCTGACACCATTGGAAACACCATATATTTT
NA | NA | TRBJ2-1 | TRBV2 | CASSRRHQGNEQFF | TGTGCCAGCAGTAGGCGGCACCAAGGTAATGAGCAGTTCTTC
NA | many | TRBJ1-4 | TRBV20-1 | CSASYGEKLFF | TGCAGTGCTAGTTATGGGGAAAAACTGTTTTTT
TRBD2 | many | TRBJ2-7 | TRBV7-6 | CASSLVVASGSYEQYF | TGTGCCAGCAGCTTAGTTGTGGCTAGCGGGAGTTACGAGCAGTACTTC
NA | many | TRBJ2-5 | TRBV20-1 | CSARRALQETQYF | TGCAGTGCTAGGAGGGCCCTCCAAGAGACCCAGTACTTC
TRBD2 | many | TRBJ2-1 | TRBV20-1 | CSARIEAGGSSYNEQFF | TGCAGTGCTAGGATCGAAGCGGGAGGGAGCTCCTACAATGAGCAGTTCTTC
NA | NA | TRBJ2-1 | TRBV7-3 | CASSLGGGRGNEQFF | TGTGCCAGCAGCTTGGGGGGCGGGAGAGGCAATGAGCAGTTCTTC
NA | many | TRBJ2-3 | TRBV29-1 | CSVASRQRDTQYF | TGCAGCGTTGCGAGTCGTCAGCGAGATACGCAGTATTTT
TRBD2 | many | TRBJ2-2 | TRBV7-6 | CASTPGLAGVQMNTGELFF | TGTGCCAGCACCCCGGGGCTAGCGGGGGTCCAGATGAACACCGGGGAGCTGTTTTTT
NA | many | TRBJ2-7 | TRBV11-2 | CASSAWRQDYEQYF | TGTGCCAGCAGCGCATGGAGGCAGGACTACGAGCAGTACTTC